This T cell receptor beta chain was profiled in a study of blood T cell repertoires in COVID-19 (dated by TCRdb to the early 2020s). Turning to the overall study: Samples from collaborators originated in the United States, Italy and Spain and spanned both the acute and convalescent phases of COVID-19. Where available, HLA class I and class II types were obtained from metadata supplied by the sample provider rather than from assay-based typing. The material from the prospective study consisted of cDNA or gDNA derived from T cells, B-cell-depleted T cells, or PBMCs. Sample metadata almost always included a de-identified subject ID, COVID-19 status, age in years and sex. A freely available public database, intended as a resource for researchers studying the immune response to SARS-CoV-2, is where the repertoires were released. Deeply sampled blood TCRbeta repertoires from subjects exposed to, actively infected with, or recovered from COVID-19 were included in the dataset. Samples came from the ongoing ImmuneRACE study (first 160 participants) plus 1,254 subjects from 6 global collaborators.

Enrolling through a virtual design, the prospective study's participants ranged in age from roughly 18 to 90 years and lived across 24 United States geographic areas. In the prospective study, cohorts were assigned on the basis of participant-reported clinical history obtained from a screening survey and a study questionnaire. ImmuneRACE Cohort 3 recovered participants were defined by two consecutive negative NP/OP PCR tests, healthcare professional clearance, or symptom resolution. Mobile phlebotomists in the prospective study collected whole blood, serum and a nasopharyngeal or oropharyngeal swab from every participant. Prospective study participants could optionally give additional blood draws and questionnaires over a roughly 2-month period. Prospective study blood samples were shipped either frozen or at room temperature before DNA extraction. TCRbeta CDR3 regions were amplified from genomic DNA using the immunoSEQ Assay, a bias-controlled multiplex PCR. The original pipeline was this. The number of nucleated cells in each sample was estimated by amplification of reference gene primers within the assay. To quantify the absolute abundance of each unique TCRbeta CDR3 rearrangement, sequence reads were collapsed and filtered. Productive Simpson clonality was computed per sample as the square root of Simpson's diversity index over productive rearrangements. TCRdb re-hosts the immuneACCESS table, in-frame sequences only. Its copies lack some clones; in the studies checked, an unresolved V gene accounts for under half of them, and the cause for the rest is not known. That table furnishes V, J and clone size, whereas the DNA furnished D and trimming. The sample contains 200,000 to 300,000 clones, around 89% of them found a single time. Under 5% of the sample rests with the top ten.

For CDR1 and CDR2, the germline V gene (reference sequence) lists MNHEY and SMNVEV. The CDR3 measures 15 amino acids from cysteine to phenylalanine. CDR3 DNA only is kept here, 45 bases in frame from base 1. Unmatched junction bases come to 5, with V trimmed by 1 base and J by 4 bases. Overall results and qualifications from the work: How much clinical and demographic metadata was included differed by source and by participant, and the metadata was provided uncurated.

To note about this clone: Its antigen target is currently unknown. The input lacks base qualities; no much larger clone sits a single base away.

The sample comprised PBMCs or T cells enriched from blood (not recorded which). The clonotype comes from a woman in her 30s who had recovered from COVID-19. The chain joins TRBV27 to TRBJ2-7; a stretch of 9 junction bases matches TRBD2. The CDR3 protein is CASSLYSGGSYEQYF. The nucleotide sequence is TGTGCCAGCAGTTTATATAGCGGGGGAAGTTACGAGCAGTACTTC.